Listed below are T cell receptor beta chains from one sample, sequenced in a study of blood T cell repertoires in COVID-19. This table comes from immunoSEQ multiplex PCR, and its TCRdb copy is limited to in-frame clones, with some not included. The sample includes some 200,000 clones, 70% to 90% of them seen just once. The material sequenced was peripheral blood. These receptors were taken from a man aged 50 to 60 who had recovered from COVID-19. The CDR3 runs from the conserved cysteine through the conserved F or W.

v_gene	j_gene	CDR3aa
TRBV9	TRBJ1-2	CASSVAPQGGFGDYGYTF
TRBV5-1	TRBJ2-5	CASSLTRQETQYF
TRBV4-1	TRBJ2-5	CASSQEGGPRETQYF
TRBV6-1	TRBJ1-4	CASSEASQGLREKLFF
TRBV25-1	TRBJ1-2	CASSEWGGGGGYTF
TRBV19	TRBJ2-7	CASSTTGQARMEQYF
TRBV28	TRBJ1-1	CASSSGGGREAFF
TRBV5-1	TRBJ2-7	CASSISGASYEQYF
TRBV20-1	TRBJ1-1	CSASGWGGANTEAFF
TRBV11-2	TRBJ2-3	CASFSGRWGTDTQYF
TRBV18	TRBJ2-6	CASSVLSGQRSSGANVLTF
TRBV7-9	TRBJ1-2	CASSFGQTSNYGYTF
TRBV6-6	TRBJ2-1	CASSSVGVSFF
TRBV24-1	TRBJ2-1	CATSDWRAGNNEQFF
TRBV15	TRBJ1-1	CATSRDGWDRGDTEAFF
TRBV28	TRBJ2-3	CASSLGSTRTDTQYF
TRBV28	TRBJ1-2	CASSLGWGWGYTF
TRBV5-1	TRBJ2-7	CASSLEASSRSYEQYF
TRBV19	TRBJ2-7	CASSARLAYEQYF
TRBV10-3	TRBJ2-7	CAISEGPRTGEQYF